What follows are 21 T cell receptor beta chains derived from one specimen sequenced in a study of type 1 regulatory T cells. One entry per CDR3 protein, called by TCRdb with MiXCR from the reads. The table lists around 14,000 distinct CDR3 sequences, roughly an eighth of them singletons. These receptors' antigens are unknown. Sequenced sample: cultured T cells, either the whole culture or a sorted T cell fraction (not recorded which). These TCRs come from a human donor in good health.

This clonotype was recorded a few times. V and J are TRBV9 and TRBJ2-2, with 8 bases lining up with TRBD2. Germline values: CDR1 SGDLS, CDR2 YYNGEE. The V segment lost 3 bases and the J segment 4 bases; nucleotides outside the gene matches: 11. The CDR3 covers 17 residues. CDR3 nucleotide sequence: TGTGCCAGCAGCGCCCCCGGGAGGGCCTTGAGCACCGGGGAGCTGTTTTTT. It encodes CASSAPGRALSTGELFF.

This clonotype was detected only a few times. The CDR3 carries no conserved terminal phenylalanine or tryptophan, so it likely arises from a read error. The chain recombines TRBV5-1 with TRBJ1-4; 7 nucleotides line up with TRBD1. Germline-derived CDR1 and CDR2 are SGHRS and YFSETQ. V lost 4 bases, J lost 7 bases, and 10 bases stayed unmatched. CDR3 length: 15 amino acids. The CDR3 coding sequence is TGCGCCAGCAGCATCGAGACAGGGTCGGGTGAAAAACTGTTTTCT. This encodes CASSIETGSGEKLFS.

This clonotype was picked up a small number of times. The germline gene is not matched at one end of the junction; a read error may be the cause. The chain combines TRBV29-1 with TRBJ2-3, with D perhaps TRBD1 or TRBD2 (5 bases each). Germline CDR1 and CDR2: SQVTM and ANQGSEA. This CDR3 has 15 residues. The CDR3 nucleotides are TGCAGCGTCGAAGGGACGACTGGACCCACAGATACGCAGTATTTT. Translated: CSVEGTTGPTDTQYF.

In its sample, this clonotype was seen a few times. J is TRBJ2-1 and V is TRBV12-3 or TRBV12-4; 14 bases line up with TRBD2. The CDR3 consists of 16 residues. J gave up 8 bases and V 5 bases, and 8 bases lay outside the gene matches. CDR3 DNA sequence: TGTGCCAGCAGTCCCGGGACTAGCGGGAGCCTCTATGAGCAGTTCTTC. It codes for CASSPGTSGSLYEQFF.

There are a few counts of this clonotype. The chain has TRBV3-1 and TRBJ2-5; 9 nucleotides line up with TRBD2. The trim removed 4 bases at V and 4 bases at J, leaving 4 bases unmatched. CDR3 size: 14 residues. Germline loops: CDR1 LGHDT, CDR2 YNNKEL (reference sequence). For the CDR3, the DNA is TGTGCCAGCAGCCTTAGCGGGAGAGGAGAGACCCAGTACTTC. Translation gives CASSLSGRGETQYF.

This clonotype was found many times. V is TRBV7-9 and J is TRBJ2-7, with TRBD1 as a possible D gene (7 bases). This CDR3 spans 14 amino acids. CDR1 is SEHNR and CDR2 is FQNEAQ in the germline V gene (reference sequence). V gave up 7 bases and J gave up 2 bases, with 15 bases separating them. CDR3: CASNQGEAAYEQYF. The CDR3 DNA reads as TGTGCCAGCAACCAGGGGGAGGCGGCCTACGAGCAGTACTTC.

The chain has TRBV11-2 and TRBJ2-3; D is unresolved. The germline V gene has CDR1 SGHAT and CDR2 FQNNGV. V lost 6 bases and J 2 bases, leaving 12 bases between the germline ends. CDR3 length equals 14 residues. The CDR3 sequence is CASRKGAYTDTQYF. CDR3 nucleotides: TGTGCCAGCAGAAAAGGAGCCTACACAGATACGCAGTATTTT.

This clonotype was seen a handful of times. The gene calls are TRBV10-3 and TRBJ2-7, with TRBD2 matching over 11 bases. CDR1 and CDR2 from the germline V gene are ENHRY and SYGVKD. The V gene end was trimmed by 10 bases and the J gene end by 0 bases; junction bases not matched to a gene: 11. The CDR3 consists of 16 residues. The CDR3 DNA is TGTGCCACTAGGCTAGCGGGAGGCCGATTCTCCTACGAGCAGTACTTC. Translated: CATRLAGGRFSYEQYF.

This clonotype ranks as medium-sized. The J gene is TRBJ2-6, the V gene TRBV27, with D unclear. Deletions cut 8 bases from V and 2 bases from J, with 10 bases between. The germline V gene has CDR1 MNHEY and CDR2 SMNVEV (reference sequence). The CDR3 extends over 14 amino acids. CDR3 coding DNA: TGTGCCAGCCGATCCTTGGCTGGGGCCAACGTCCTGACTTTC. This codes for CASRSLAGANVLTF. The whole variable domain, remainder taken from reference TRBV27 and TRBJ2-6, is EAQVTQNPRYLITVTGKKLTVTCSQNMNHEYMSWYRQDPGLGLRQIYYSMNVEVTDKGDVPEGYKVSRKEKRNFPLILESPSPNQTSLYFCASRSLAGANVLTFGAGSRLTVL.

This clonotype was recorded many times. V usage is TRBV29-1 and J usage is TRBJ2-3, with D possibly TRBD2 on 5 matching bases. The CDR3 totals 12 residues. The germline V gene has CDR1 SQVTM and CDR2 ANQGSEA. V was trimmed by 4 bases and J by 4 bases, leaving 9 bases between them. The CDR3 sequence: CSVVLRADTQYF. The CDR3 nucleotides are TGCAGCGTTGTTTTGAGGGCAGATACGCAGTATTTT.

This clonotype ranks as medium-sized. The chain has TRBV7-2 and TRBJ2-2, with D tentatively TRBD1 (6 bases). Trimming took 3 bases from V and 8 from J, leaving 13 bases between them. The CDR3 spans 14 residues. Germline V gives CDR1 SGHTA, CDR2 FQGNSA. The CDR3 DNA reads TGTGCCAGCAGCTTCACAACAGGGATAGGGGAGCTGTTTTTT. Its protein product is CASSFTTGIGELFF.

There are many counts of this clonotype. The chain employs TRBV10-3 and TRBJ2-3, with D uncertain. Deletions cut 10 bases from V and 2 bases from J, with 10 bases between. The germline CDR1 and CDR2 sequences are ENHRY and SYGVKD. The CDR3 contains 12 residues. CDR3 protein: CATQDSTDTQYF. The CDR3 DNA is TGTGCCACCCAGGATTCCACAGATACGCAGTATTTT.

The CDR3 region is CASSPSERSSERPTCEQYF. The CDR3 DNA reads as TGTGCCAGCAGCCCCTCCGAGAGGAGTAGCGAGAGGCCAACTTGCGAGCAGTACTTC. The J gene is TRBJ2-7, the V gene TRBV7-2; the D gene is possibly TRBD2 (5 bases). V lost 5 bases to trimming and J lost 6 bases, with 32 bases between them. Germline CDR1 is SGHTA and CDR2 is FQGNSA. The CDR3 spans 19 residues.

The chain links TRBV5-4 to TRBJ1-6; tentatively, D is TRBD1 (6 bases). This CDR3 comprises 14 residues. V was clipped by 0 bases and J by 11 bases, with 12 bases between them. Germline V CDR1 and CDR2: SGHNT, YYREEE (reference sequence). CDR3 in amino acids: CASSLGGTQTPLHF. CDR3 in DNA: TGTGCCAGCAGCTTGGGGGGGACACAGACACCCCTCCACTTT. The full variable domain, its missing parts supplied by reference TRBV5-4 and TRBJ1-6, is ETGVTQSPTHLIKTRGQQVTLRCSSQSGHNTVSWYQQALGQGPQFIFQYYREEENGRGNFPPRFSGLQFPNYSSELNVNALELDDSALYLCASSLGGTQTPLHFGNGTRLTVT.

This clonotype was seen more than once but under ten times. The CDR3 loop reads CASSGDRLISTDTQYF. The DNA of the CDR3 is TGCGCCAGCAGTGGGGACAGGTTGATTAGCACAGATACGCAGTATTTT. The chain uses TRBV5-1 and TRBJ2-3; 8 positions agree with TRBD1. The junction had 8 bases not matched to a gene; V was cut back by 5 bases and J by 0 bases. From germline, CDR1 is SGHRS and CDR2 YFSETQ. The CDR3 totals 16 residues.

This clonotype has a count of ten or more. The chain uses TRBV20-1 and TRBJ2-7; 9 bases map to TRBD1. J gave up 4 bases and V 3 bases, and 4 bases lay outside the gene matches. This CDR3 region has 13 residues. The germline gives CDR1 DFQATT, CDR2 SNEGSKA (reference sequence). The CDR3 DNA follows: TGCAGTGCTAGCCCCGGACAGGGGTACGAGCAGTACTTC. Translation gives CSASPGQGYEQYF.

The genes are TRBV20-1 and TRBJ2-7; D uncertain. Germline V gives CDR1 DFQATT, CDR2 SNEGSKA (reference sequence). The CDR3 is 13 amino acids. Trimming left V 1 base short and J 5 bases short, with 12 bases between. CDR3 bases: TGCAGTGCTAGAGTGAGTAGCAGCGACGAGCAGTACTTC. Encoded protein: CSARVSSSDEQYF.

The gene calls are TRBV18 and TRBJ1-4; TRBD1 might be the D (5 bases). Germline V gene sequence: CDR1 KGHSH, CDR2 LQKENI. V was shortened by 1 base and J by 12 bases, with 21 bases between the two germline ends. CDR3 length: 16 amino acids. CDR3 region: CASSPLYGGRGEELFF. In DNA form, the CDR3 reads TGTGCCAGCTCACCACTCTATGGCGGCCGGGGCGAAGAACTGTTTTTT. The variable domain in full, with the rest retrieved from reference TRBV18 and TRBJ1-4, is NAGVMQNPRHLVRRRGQEARLRCSPMKGHSHVYWYRQLPEEGLKFMVYLQKENIIDESGMPKERFSAEFPKEGPSILRIQQVVRGDSAAYFCASSPLYGGRGEELFFGSGTQLSVL.

The rearrangement uses TRBV30 and TRBJ1-1, with a weak D call TRBD1 (6 bases). CDR1 and CDR2 from the germline V gene are GTSNPN and SVGIG (reference sequence). The V gene lost 6 bases and the J gene lost 2 bases, with 19 bases spanning the gap. The CDR3 is made up of 15 amino acids. The CDR3 here is CACSRDTRANTEAFF. In DNA, the CDR3 is TGTGCCTGCTCCCGGGACACAAGAGCAAACACTGAAGCTTTCTTT.

This clonotype has at least ten counts. The chain links TRBV30 to TRBJ2-5, with TRBD2 as a possible D gene (6 bases). V was cut by 5 bases and J by 5 bases, with 12 bases left in between. Germline lookup yields CDR1 GTSNPN and CDR2 SVGIG (reference sequence). The CDR3 is 12 residues long. DNA for the CDR3: TGTGCCTGGGGAGGGGATGGGGAGACCCAGTACTTC. This codes for CAWGGDGETQYF.

This clonotype has ten or more counts. This chain connects TRBV7-3 to TRBJ1-1; D remains ambiguous. Germline lookup yields CDR1 SGHTA and CDR2 FQGTGA. The CDR3 loop spans 13 amino acids. The V and J ends lost 0 bases and 1 base respectively, with 3 bases between them. CDR3: CASSLTGNTEAFF. For the CDR3, the DNA is TGTGCCAGCAGCTTAACGGGGAACACTGAAGCTTTCTTT.